These 12 T cell receptor beta chains were sequenced from one sample in a study of molecular identifiers for immune sequencing clone quantification. TCRdb passed the PCR reads through MiXCR, listing each CDR3 protein once. The sample contains under 100,000 distinct CDR3 sequences, roughly 25% of which appear only once. Material for sequencing was naive CD8+ T cells from blood, with Jurkat cell RNA spiked in. Subset: FACS-sorted CD8+CD4-CCR7+CD45RA+ naive T cells. The receptors derive from a human donor in good health. Some libraries in this study had Jurkat cell RNA spiked in.

This clonotype was seen ten or more times. This chain joins TRBV4-1 and TRBJ2-5, with TRBD2 identical over 8 bases. CDR1 is MGHRA, CDR2 YSYEKL, per germline. V shed 0 bases and J 4 bases; nucleotides not matched to a gene: 10. The CDR3 spans 17 residues. The DNA for the CDR3 is TGCGCCAGCAGCCAAGAACGTGTGCGGGGGGCCGGAGAGACCCAGTACTTC. It codes for CASSQERVRGAGETQYF.

A few counts support this clonotype. The chain combines TRBV28 with TRBJ1-2; a possible D gene is TRBD1 (5 bases). The CDR3 runs to 13 residues. The V and J ends lost 4 bases and 2 bases respectively, with 8 bases between them. Germline V gene lookup returns CDR1 MDHEN and CDR2 SYDVKM. The CDR3 loop is CASSSRTNYGYTF. CDR3 coding DNA: TGTGCCAGCAGTTCCAGGACAAACTATGGCTACACCTTC.

This clonotype appeared many times. V and J are TRBV5-1 and TRBJ2-1; tentatively, D is TRBD1 or TRBD2 (5 bases each). The germline CDR1 and CDR2 sequences are SGHRS and YFSETQ. This CDR3 is 15 amino acids long. Trimming took off 4 bases at V and 0 bases at J, with 11 bases between the two ends. The CDR3 spells CASSGTEDSYNEQFF. The CDR3 DNA follows: TGCGCCAGCAGCGGGACCGAAGACTCCTACAATGAGCAGTTCTTC. Based on the CDR3 plus reference TRBV5-1 and TRBJ2-1, the full variable domain is KAGVTQTPRYLIKTRGQQVTLSCSPISGHRSVSWYQQTPGQGLQFLFEYFSETQRNKGNFPGRFSGRQFSNSRSEMNVSTLELGDSALYLCASSGTEDSYNEQFFGPGTRLTVL.

This clonotype was picked up one time. The conserved phenylalanine or tryptophan normally closing the CDR3 is absent here, so this likely arose from a read error. The CDR3: CASSDRENTQYY. In DNA, the CDR3 is TGTGCCAGCAGCGATCGAGAGAATACGCAGTATTAT. The rearrangement joins TRBV7-9 to TRBJ2-3, with unresolved D. The CDR3 runs 12 residues. Trimming stripped 5 bases from V and 7 bases from J, with 10 bases between. The germline V gene encodes CDR1 SEHNR and CDR2 FQNEAQ (reference sequence).

Concerning this clonotype itself: One end of the junction is discordant with germline, which a read error may explain. CDR3 residues: CASTVRGSYVQYF. CDR3 nucleotide sequence: TGTGCCAGCACAGTTCGTGGCTCCTACGTGCAGTACTTC. J is TRBJ2-7 and V is TRBV28, with unresolved D. From germline, CDR1 is MDHEN and CDR2 SYDVKM. The CDR3 is made up of 13 amino acids.

A word on this clonotype: A much larger clone sits a single nucleotide away, making a read error possible. Lacking the conserved final phenylalanine or tryptophan, this CDR3 likely reflects a read error. This chain connects TRBV19 to TRBJ2-3, with D hard to call. V lost 5 bases and J lost 3, with 12 bases in between. The CDR3 is made up of 14 amino acids. Per germline, CDR1 LNHDA and CDR2 SQIVND (reference sequence). CDR3 coding DNA: TGTGCCAGTAGTCCCCGTTGGGGTACAGATACGCAGTATTAT. Encoded protein: CASSPRWGTDTQYY.

This clonotype was counted many times. CDR3 sequence: CASSPGTGVKHEQYF. The CDR3 nucleotides read TGTGCCAGCAGCCCCGGGACAGGGGTAAAGCACGAGCAGTACTTC. The chain joins TRBV6-2 or TRBV6-3 to TRBJ2-7; 10 bases align to TRBD1. Germline V gene data show CDR1 as MNHEY and CDR2 as SVGEGT. This CDR3 is built from 15 residues. The trim removed 6 bases at V and 5 bases at J, leaving 10 bases unmatched.

V usage is TRBV11-2 and J usage is TRBJ2-7, with D possibly being TRBD2 (6 bases). CDR1 SGHAT and CDR2 FQNNGV come from the germline V gene. The CDR3 contains 15 residues. V shed 4 bases and J shed 2 bases, with 15 bases lying between them. CDR3 amino acids: CASSYGGTRTYEQYF. DNA for the CDR3: TGTGCCAGCAGCTATGGGGGGACGCGCACCTACGAGCAGTACTTC.

This sequence joins TRBV19 and TRBJ1-1; a weak D match, TRBD1 (5 bases). Looked up from germline, CDR1 is LNHDA and CDR2 is SQIVND (reference sequence). V lost 3 bases, J lost 7 bases, and 12 bases lay in between. The CDR3 runs to 13 residues. CDR3 nucleotides: TGTGCCAGTAGTATCGGCAGGGCTCGTGAAGCTTTCTTT. Its protein is CASSIGRAREAFF.

This clonotype was observed many times. The chain has TRBV19 and TRBJ1-1; no clear D. Germline V gives CDR1 LNHDA, CDR2 SQIVND (reference sequence). V lost 5 bases, J lost 3 bases, and 16 bases lay in between. The CDR3 extends over 15 amino acids. CDR3 DNA sequence: TGTGCCAGTAGTCCCTTCTCTTCCCGCGACACTGAAGCTTTCTTT. Translating it yields CASSPFSSRDTEAFF.

The V call is TRBV6-4, the J call TRBJ1-5, with D possibly being TRBD1 (5 bases). There are 15 residues in the CDR3. V dropped 5 bases and J dropped 7 bases, with 18 bases sitting between them. Germline CDR1 and CDR2: MRHNA and SNTAGT. The CDR3 region is CASSYKLAGRQPQHF. For the CDR3, the DNA is TGTGCCAGCAGTTACAAACTGGCAGGGAGACAGCCCCAGCATTTT.

The chain uses TRBV4-3 and TRBJ2-2; maybe TRBD1 (5 bases). Germline values: CDR1 LGHNA, CDR2 YSLEER. Trimming cost V 2 bases and J 3 bases, with 13 bases left between them. The CDR3 is 16 amino acids. This CDR3 is CASSQRVQDYTGELFF. The CDR3 DNA is TGCGCCAGCAGCCAACGCGTACAGGATTACACCGGGGAGCTGTTTTTT.